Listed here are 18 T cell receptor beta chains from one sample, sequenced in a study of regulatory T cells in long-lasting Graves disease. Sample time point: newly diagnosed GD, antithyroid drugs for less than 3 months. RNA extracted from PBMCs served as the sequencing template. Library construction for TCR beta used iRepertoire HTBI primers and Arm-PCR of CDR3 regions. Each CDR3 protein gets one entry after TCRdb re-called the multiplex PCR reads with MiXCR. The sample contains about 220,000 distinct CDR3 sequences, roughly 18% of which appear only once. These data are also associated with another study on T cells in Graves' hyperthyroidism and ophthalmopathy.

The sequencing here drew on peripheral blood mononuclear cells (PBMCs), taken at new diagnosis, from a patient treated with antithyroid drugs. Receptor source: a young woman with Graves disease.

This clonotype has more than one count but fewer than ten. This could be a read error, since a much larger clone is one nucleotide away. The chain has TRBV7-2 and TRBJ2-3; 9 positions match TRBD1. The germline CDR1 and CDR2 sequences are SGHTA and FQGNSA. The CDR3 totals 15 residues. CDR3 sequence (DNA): TGTGCCAGCACCATACAGGGGGCTAGCACAGATGCGCAGTATTTT. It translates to CASTIQGASTDAQYF.

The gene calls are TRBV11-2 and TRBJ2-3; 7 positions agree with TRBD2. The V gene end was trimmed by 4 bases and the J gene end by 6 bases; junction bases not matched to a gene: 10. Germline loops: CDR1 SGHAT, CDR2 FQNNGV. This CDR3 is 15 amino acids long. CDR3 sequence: CASSSLVGRHDTQYF. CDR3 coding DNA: TGTGCCAGCAGCTCCCTTGTCGGGAGGCATGATACGCAGTATTTT.

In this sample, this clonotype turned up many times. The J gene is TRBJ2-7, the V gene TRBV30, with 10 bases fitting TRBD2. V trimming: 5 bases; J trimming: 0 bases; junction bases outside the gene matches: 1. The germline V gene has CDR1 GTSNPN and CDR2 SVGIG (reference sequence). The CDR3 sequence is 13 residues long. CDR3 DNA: TGTGCCTGGTCTAGCGGGAGCTCCTACGAGCAGTACTTC. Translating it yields CAWSSGSSYEQYF.

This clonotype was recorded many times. CDR3 nucleotide sequence: TGTGCCAGCAGTTTGAACCCGTCTAGCGGGAGGTCTTCCTACGAGCAGTACTTC. It encodes CASSLNPSSGRSSYEQYF. The chain links TRBV27 to TRBJ2-7; 11 nucleotides line up with TRBD2. The V gene end was trimmed by 3 bases and the J gene end by 1 base; junction bases not matched to a gene: 11. The CDR3 length is 18 residues. CDR1 is MNHEY and CDR2 is SMNVEV in the germline V gene (reference sequence).

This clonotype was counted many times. The CDR3 here is CASSTSPGRMNTEAFF. CDR3 nucleotide sequence: TGTGCCAGCAGTACAAGCCCTGGGCGTATGAACACTGAAGCTTTCTTT. The genes are TRBV6-1 and TRBJ1-1; unclear D gene. With 5 bases removed from V and 0 bases from J, the gap between germline ends came to 16 bases. This CDR3 has 16 residues. Per germline, CDR1 MNHNS and CDR2 SASEGT.

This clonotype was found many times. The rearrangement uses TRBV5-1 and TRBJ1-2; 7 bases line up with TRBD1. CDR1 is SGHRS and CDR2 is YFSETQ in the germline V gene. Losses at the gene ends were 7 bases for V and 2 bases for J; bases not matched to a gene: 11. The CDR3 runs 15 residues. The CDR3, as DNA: TGCGCCAGCGGTAGGGGGCAGGGGCCGAACTATGGCTACACCTTC. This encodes CASGRGQGPNYGYTF.

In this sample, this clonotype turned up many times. CDR3 sequence reads: CATFGGEDYGYTF. Here the CDR3 DNA reads TGTGCCACGTTCGGGGGAGAGGACTATGGCTACACCTTC. The genes are TRBV6-1 and TRBJ1-2; perhaps TRBD1 as D (5 bases). The CDR3 has 13 amino acids. The V end lost 10 bases, the J end lost 3 bases, and 15 bases lay between the germline ends. Per the germline V gene, CDR1 is MNHNS and CDR2 is SASEGT.

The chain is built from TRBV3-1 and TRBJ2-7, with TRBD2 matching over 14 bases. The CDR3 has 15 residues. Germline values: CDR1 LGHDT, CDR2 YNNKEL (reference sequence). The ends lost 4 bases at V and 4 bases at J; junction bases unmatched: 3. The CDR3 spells CASSPRLAGGYEQYF. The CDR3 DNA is TGTGCCAGCAGCCCACGACTAGCGGGAGGGTACGAGCAGTACTTC.

CDR3 sequence: CASRTGTVDTQYF. The CDR3 nucleotides are TGTGCCAGCAGGACCGGGACAGTAGATACGCAGTATTTT. The rearrangement uses TRBV6-2 or TRBV6-3 and TRBJ2-3; 7 bases map to TRBD1. Trimming at V came to 6 bases and at J to 5 bases, leaving 5 bases not matched to a gene. CDR3 size: 13 residues. Looked up from germline, CDR1 is MNHEY and CDR2 is SVGEGT.

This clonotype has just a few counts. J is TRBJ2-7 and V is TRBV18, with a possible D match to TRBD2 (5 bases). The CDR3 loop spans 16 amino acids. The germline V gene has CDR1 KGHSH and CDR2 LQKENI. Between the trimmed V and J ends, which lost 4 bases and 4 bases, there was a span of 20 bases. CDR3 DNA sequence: TGTGCCAGCTCACAGCTGGAGGTAGGATCAGGATACGAGCAGTACTTC. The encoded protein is CASSQLEVGSGYEQYF.

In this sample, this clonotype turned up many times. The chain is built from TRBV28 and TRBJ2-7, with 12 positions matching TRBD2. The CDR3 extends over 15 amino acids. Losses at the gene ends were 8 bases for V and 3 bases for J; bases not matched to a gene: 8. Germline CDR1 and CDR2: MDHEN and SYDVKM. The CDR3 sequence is CASGTGLAGIYEQYF. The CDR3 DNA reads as TGTGCCAGCGGAACCGGACTAGCGGGAATCTACGAGCAGTACTTC.

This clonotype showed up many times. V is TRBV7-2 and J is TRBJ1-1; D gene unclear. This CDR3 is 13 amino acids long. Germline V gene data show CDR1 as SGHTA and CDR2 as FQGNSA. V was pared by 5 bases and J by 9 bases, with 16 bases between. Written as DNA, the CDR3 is TGTGCCAGCAGCCCACTGCTTCGGTATCAAGCTTTCTTT. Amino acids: CASSPLLRYQAFF.

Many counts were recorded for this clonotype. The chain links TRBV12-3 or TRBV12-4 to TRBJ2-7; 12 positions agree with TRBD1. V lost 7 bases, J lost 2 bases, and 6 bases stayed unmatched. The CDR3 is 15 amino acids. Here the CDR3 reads CASTRDRGQTYEQYF. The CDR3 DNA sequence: TGTGCCAGCACCCGGGACAGGGGGCAGACCTACGAGCAGTACTTC.

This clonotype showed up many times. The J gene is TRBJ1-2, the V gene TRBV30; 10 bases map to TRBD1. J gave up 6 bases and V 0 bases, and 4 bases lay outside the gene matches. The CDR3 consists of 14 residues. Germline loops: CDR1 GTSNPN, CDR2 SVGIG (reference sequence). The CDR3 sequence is CAWSVTTGGHGYTF. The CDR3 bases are TGTGCCTGGAGTGTAACGACAGGGGGCCATGGCTACACCTTC.

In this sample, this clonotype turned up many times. The chain's CDR3 is CASSHGETQYF. The CDR3 DNA is TGTGCCAGCAGTCACGGGGAGACCCAGTACTTC. The chain links TRBV6-1 to TRBJ2-5; no clear D. There are 11 residues in the CDR3. Germline V CDR1 and CDR2: MNHNS, SASEGT. V lost 5 bases and J lost 5, with 6 bases in between.

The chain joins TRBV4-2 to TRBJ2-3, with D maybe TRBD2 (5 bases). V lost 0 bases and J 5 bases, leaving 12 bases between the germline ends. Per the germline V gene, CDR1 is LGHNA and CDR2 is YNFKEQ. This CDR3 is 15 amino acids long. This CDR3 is CASSQDWLAGDTQYF. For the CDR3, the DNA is TGTGCCAGCAGCCAAGATTGGCTAGCTGGAGATACGCAGTATTTT.

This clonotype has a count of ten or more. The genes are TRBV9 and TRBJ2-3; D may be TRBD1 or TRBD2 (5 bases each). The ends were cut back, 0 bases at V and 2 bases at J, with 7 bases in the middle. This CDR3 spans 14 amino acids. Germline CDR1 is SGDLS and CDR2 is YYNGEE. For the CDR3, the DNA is TGTGCCAGCAGCGTAGCGGGGACCACAGATACGCAGTATTTT. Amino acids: CASSVAGTTDTQYF.

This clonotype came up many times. CDR3 in DNA: TGTGCCAGCAGCTCCCGGACAGTAAGCTTAACGGAGACCCAGTACTTC. Translating it yields CASSSRTVSLTETQYF. The V gene is TRBV7-9, the J gene TRBJ2-5; weak D call: TRBD1 (6 bases). The CDR3 is 16 residues long. Trimming took 4 bases from V and 5 from J, leaving 20 bases between them. Germline CDR1 reads SEHNR; CDR2 reads FQNEAQ (reference sequence).